This T cell receptor (beta chain) is from a study of cytomegalovirus exposure and HLA in healthy donors. Study at large: The 130 or so validation repertoires, a later analysis reported, used the same platform as the 550 to 700 repertoires from the first cohort. Study-level results: Most TCR sequences were rare, but some public TCRs occurred in many donors. The CMV antigen specificity of a few CMV-associated chains was confirmed through in vitro analysis.

Germline V gives CDR1 SGDLS, CDR2 YYNGEE. The CDR3 is made up of 15 amino acids. The ends were cut back, 0 bases at V and 3 bases at J, with 11 bases in the middle. Produced via immunoSEQ multiplex PCR; TCRdb's table is partial and in-frame only. The table has roughly 250,000 clones, about 86% seen once; the top ten hold about 3%. As to this clone: The antigen remains unidentified.

The receptor was isolated from a young man in good health and CMV-seronegative. The J gene is TRBJ2-3, the V gene TRBV9; weak D call: TRBD2 (5 bases). The source material was PBMCs. The CDR3 DNA follows: TGTGCCAGCAGCGTAGGACCAGGACTGACAGATACGCAGTATTTT. As protein: CASSVGPGLTDTQYF.